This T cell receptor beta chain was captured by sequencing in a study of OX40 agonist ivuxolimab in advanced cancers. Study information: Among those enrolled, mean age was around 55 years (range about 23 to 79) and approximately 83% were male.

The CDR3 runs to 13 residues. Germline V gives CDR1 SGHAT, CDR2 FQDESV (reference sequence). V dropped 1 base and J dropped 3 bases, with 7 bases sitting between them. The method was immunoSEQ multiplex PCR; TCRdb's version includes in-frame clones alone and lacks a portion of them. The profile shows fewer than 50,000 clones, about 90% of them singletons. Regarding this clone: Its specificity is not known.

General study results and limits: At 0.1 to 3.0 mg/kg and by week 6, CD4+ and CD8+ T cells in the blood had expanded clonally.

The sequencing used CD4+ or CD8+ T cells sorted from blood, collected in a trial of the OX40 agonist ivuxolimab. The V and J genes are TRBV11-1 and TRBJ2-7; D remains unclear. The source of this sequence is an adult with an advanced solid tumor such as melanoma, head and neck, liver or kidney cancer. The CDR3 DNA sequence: TGTGCCAGCAGCTTAGATGGGAACTACGAGCAGTACGTC. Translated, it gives CASSLDGNYEQYV.